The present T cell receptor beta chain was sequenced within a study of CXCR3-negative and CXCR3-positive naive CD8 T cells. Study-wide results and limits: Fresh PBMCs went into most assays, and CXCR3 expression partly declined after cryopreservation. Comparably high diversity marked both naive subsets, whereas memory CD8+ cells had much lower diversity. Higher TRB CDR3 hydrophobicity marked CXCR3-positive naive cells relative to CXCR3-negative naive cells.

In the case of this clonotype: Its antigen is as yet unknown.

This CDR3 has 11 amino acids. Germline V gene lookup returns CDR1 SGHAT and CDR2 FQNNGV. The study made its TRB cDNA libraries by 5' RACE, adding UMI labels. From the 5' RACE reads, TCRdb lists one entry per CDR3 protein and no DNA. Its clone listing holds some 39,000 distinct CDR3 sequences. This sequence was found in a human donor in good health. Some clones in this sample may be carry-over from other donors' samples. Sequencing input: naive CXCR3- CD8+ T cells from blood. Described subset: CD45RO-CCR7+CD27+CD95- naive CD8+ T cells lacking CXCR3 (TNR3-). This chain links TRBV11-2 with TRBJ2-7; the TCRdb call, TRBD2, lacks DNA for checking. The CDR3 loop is CASSSSAGWYF.